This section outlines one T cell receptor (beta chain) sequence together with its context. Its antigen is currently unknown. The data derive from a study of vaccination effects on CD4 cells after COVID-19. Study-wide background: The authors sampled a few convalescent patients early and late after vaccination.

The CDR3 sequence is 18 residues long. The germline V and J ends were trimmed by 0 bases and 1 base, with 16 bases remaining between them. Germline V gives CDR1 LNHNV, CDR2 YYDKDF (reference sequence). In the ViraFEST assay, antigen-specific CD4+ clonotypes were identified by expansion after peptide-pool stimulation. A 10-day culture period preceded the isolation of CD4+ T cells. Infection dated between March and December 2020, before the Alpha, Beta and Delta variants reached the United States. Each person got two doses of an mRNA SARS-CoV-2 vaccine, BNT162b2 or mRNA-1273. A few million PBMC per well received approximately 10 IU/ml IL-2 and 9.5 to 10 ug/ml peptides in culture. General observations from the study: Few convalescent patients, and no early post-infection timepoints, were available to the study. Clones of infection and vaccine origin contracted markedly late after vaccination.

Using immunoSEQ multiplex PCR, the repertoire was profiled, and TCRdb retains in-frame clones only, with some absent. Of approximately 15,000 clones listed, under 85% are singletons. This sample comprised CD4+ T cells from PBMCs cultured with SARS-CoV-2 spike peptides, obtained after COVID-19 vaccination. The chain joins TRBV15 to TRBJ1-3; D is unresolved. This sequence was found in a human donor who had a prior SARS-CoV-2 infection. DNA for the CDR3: TGTGCCACCAGCAGAGATCTCAGCGCAGGTGCTTCTGGAAACACCATATATTTT. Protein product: CATSRDLSAGASGNTIYF.